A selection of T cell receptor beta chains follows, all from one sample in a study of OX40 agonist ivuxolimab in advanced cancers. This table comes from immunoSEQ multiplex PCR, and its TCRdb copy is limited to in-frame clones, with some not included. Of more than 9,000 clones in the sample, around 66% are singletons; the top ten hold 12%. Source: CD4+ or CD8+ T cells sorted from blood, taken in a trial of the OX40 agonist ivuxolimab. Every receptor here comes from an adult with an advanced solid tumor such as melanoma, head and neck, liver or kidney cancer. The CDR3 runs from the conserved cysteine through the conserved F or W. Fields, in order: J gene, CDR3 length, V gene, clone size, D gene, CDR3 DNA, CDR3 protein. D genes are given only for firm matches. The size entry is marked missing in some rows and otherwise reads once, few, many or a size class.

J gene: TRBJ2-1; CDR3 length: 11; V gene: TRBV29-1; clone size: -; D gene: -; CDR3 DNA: TGCAGCGTTGAGGTTTACAATGAGCAGTTCTTC; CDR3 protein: CSVEVYNEQFF
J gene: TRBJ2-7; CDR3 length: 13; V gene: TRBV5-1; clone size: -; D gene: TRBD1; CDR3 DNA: TGCGCCAGCAGCCACGTGACAGGGGACGAGCAGTACTTC; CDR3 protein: CASSHVTGDEQYF
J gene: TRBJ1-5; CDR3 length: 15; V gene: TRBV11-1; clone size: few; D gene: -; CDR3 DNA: TGTGCCAGCAGCTTATCTGGGGCTATCAATCAGCCCCAGCATTTT; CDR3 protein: CASSLSGAINQPQHF
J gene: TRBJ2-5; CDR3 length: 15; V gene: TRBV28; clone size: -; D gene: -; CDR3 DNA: TGTGCCAGCAGTTTGGGGCAGGGGTCTCTCGTCACCCAGTACTTC; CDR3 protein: CASSLGQGSLVTQYF
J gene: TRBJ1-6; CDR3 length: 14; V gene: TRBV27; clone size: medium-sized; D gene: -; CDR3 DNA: TGTGCCAGCAGTTTAAGCAGCGATAATTCACCCCTCCACTTT; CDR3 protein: CASSLSSDNSPLHF
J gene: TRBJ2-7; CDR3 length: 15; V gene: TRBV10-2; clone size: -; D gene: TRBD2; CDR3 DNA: TGCGCCAGCAGTGAGGCGGTAGCGGGTTCCTACGAGCAGTACTTC; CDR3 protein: CASSEAVAGSYEQYF
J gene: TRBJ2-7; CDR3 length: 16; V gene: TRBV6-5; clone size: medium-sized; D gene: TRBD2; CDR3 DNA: TGTGCCAGCAGTTACGGACTAGCGGGAGGGCCGTACGAGCAGTACTTC; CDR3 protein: CASSYGLAGGPYEQYF
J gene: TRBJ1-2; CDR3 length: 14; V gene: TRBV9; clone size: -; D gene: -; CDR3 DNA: TGTGCCAGCAGCGTAGCGGCCGATAACTATGGCTACACCTTC; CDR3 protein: CASSVAADNYGYTF
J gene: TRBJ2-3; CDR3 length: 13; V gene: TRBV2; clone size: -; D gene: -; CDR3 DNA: TGTGCCAGCAGTGTAGGGAACACAGATACACAGTATTTT; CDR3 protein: CASSVGNTDTQYF
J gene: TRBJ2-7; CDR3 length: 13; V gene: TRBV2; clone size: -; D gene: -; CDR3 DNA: TGTGCCAGCGGATACACAGAGGAGGCCGAGCAGTACTTC; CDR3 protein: CASGYTEEAEQYF
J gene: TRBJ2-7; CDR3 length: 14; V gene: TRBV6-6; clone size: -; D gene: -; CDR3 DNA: TGTGCCAGCAGTTACACAGGACCTACCTACGAGCAGTACTTC; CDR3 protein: CASSYTGPTYEQYF
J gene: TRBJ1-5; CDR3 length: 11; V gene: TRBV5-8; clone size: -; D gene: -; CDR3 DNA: TGTGCCAGCAGCTTGGGACGGCCCCAGCATTTT; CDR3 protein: CASSLGRPQHF
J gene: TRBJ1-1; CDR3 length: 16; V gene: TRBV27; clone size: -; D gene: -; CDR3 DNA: TGTGCCAGCAGTTTAATCCCGGGGGCCATGAACACTGAAGCTTTCTTT; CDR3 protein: CASSLIPGAMNTEAFF
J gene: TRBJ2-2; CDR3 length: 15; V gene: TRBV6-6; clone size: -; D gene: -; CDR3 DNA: TGTGCCAGCAGTTACCAGGCTGGGTTCACCGGGGAGCTGTTTTTT; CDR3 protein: CASSYQAGFTGELFF
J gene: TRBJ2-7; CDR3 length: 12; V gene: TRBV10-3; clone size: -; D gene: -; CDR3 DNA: TGTGCCATCGGGAACAGTGAAACCGAGCAGTACTTC; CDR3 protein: CAIGNSETEQYF
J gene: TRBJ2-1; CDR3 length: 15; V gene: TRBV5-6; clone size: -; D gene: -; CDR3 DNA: TGTGCCAGCAGCTTGGTAGGGAGAGAAAACAATGAGCAGTTCTTC; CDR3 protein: CASSLVGRENNEQFF
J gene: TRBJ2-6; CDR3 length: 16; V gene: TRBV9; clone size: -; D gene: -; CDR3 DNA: TGTGCCAGCAGCGTACCACACTTCTCTGGGGCCAACGTCCTGACTTTC; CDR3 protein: CASSVPHFSGANVLTF
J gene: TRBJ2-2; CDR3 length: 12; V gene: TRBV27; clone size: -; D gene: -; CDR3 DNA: TGTGCCAGCAGTTTAAAAGCCGGGGAGCTGTTTTTT; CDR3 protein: CASSLKAGELFF
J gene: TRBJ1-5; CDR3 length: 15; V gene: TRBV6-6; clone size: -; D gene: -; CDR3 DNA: TGTGCCAGCAGTTACTACCAGGGAGGCAATCAGCCCCAGCATTTT; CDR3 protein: CASSYYQGGNQPQHF
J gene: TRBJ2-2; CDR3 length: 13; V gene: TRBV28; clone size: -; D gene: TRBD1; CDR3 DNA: TGTGCCAGCAGCCATGACAGGGCCGGGGAGCTGTTTTTT; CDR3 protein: CASSHDRAGELFF
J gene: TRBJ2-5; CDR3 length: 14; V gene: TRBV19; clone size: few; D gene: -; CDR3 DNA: TGTGCCAGTAGTTTGACCGGGACGGAAGAGACCCAGTACTTC; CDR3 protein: CASSLTGTEETQYF
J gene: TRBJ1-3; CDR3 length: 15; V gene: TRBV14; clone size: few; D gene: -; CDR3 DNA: TGTGCCAGCAGCCAAGGGCGGTACTCTGGAAACACCATATATTTT; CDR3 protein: CASSQGRYSGNTIYF
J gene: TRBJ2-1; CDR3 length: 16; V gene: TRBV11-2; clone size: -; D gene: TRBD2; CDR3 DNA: TGTGCCAGCAGCTTAGGTACTAGCGGGTATTACAATGAGCAGTTCTTC; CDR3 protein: CASSLGTSGYYNEQFF
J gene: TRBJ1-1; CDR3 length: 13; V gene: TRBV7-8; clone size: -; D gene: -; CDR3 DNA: TGTGCCAGCAGCTTAGGGGCCGTTTGGGAAGCTTTCTTT; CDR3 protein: CASSLGAVWEAFF
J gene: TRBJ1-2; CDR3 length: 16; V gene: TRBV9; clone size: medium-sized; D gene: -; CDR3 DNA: TGTGCCAGCGGGGGGCCTTGGGGGGACCCTAACTATGGCTACACCTTC; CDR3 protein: CASGGPWGDPNYGYTF
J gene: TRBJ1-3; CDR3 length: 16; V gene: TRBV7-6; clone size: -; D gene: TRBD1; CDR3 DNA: TGTGCCAGCAGCTTAGTACAGGGGGCCTCTGGAAACACCATATATTTT; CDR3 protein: CASSLVQGASGNTIYF
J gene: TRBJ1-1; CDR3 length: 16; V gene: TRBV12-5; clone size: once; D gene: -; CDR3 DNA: TGTGCTAGTTCCACATGGGACCTCCGTAGGGGGACTGAAGCTTTCTTT; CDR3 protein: CASSTWDLRRGTEAFF
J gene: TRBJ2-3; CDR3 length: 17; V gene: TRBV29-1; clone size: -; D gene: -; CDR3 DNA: TGCAGCGTTGAATTGGTGGGAGGCGGGATAGGGACAGATACGCAGTATTTT; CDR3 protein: CSVELVGGGIGTDTQYF
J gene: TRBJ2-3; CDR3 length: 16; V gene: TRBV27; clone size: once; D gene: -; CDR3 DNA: TGTGCCAGCAGTTTATCGGCTCAACTCCCCGCCGATACGCAGTATTTT; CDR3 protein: CASSLSAQLPADTQYF
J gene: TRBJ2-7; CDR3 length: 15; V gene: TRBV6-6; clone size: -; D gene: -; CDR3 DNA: TGTGCCAGCAGTCGCGGGGACGGACGGCCCTACGAGCAGTACTTC; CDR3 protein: CASSRGDGRPYEQYF
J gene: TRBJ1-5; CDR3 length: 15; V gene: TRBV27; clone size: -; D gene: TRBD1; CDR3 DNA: TGTGCCAGCAGTGAATGGGCAGGGGGAAATCAGCCCCAGCATTTT; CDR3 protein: CASSEWAGGNQPQHF
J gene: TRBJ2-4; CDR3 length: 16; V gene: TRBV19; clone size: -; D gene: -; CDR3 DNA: TGTGCCAGTAGTGAGCCGGACTATGGGGCCAAAAACATTCAGTACTTC; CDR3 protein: CASSEPDYGAKNIQYF
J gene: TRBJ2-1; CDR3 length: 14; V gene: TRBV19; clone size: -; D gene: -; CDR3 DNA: TGTGCCAGTAGTATTCCGGTTGCGGGCAATGAGCAGTTCTTC; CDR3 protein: CASSIPVAGNEQFF
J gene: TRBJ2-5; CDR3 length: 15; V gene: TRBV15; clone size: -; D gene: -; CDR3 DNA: TGTGCCACCAGCAGAGATAGGTCTGGGGAAGAGACCCAGTACTTC; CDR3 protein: CATSRDRSGEETQYF
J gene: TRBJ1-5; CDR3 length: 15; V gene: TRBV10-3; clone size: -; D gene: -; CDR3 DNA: TGTGCCATCAGTGAAGAAGGGGACAGCAATCAGCCCCAGCATTTT; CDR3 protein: CAISEEGDSNQPQHF
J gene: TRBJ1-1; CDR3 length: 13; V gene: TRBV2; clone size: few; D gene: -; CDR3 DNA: TGTGCCAGCAGTCCCAACCCGAACACTGAAGCTTTCTTT; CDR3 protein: CASSPNPNTEAFF
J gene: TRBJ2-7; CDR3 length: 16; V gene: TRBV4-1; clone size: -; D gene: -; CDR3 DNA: TGCGCCAGCAGCCAAGATCCGTCATATCGCTCCTACGAGCAGTACTTC; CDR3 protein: CASSQDPSYRSYEQYF
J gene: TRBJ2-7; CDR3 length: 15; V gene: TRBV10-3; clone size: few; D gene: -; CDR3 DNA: TGTGCCATCAGTGCCCCTGCCAGGGGAGACTACGAGCAGTACTTC; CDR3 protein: CAISAPARGDYEQYF
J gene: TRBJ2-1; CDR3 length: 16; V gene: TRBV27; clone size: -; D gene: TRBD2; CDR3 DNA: TGTGCCAGCAGTTTATCCTTCAGGACTAGCAAGGATGAGCAGTTCTTC; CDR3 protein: CASSLSFRTSKDEQFF
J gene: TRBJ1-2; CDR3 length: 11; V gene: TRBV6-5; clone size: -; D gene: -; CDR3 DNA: TGTGCCAGCAGGGACGGTTATGGCTACACCTTC; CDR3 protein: CASRDGYGYTF
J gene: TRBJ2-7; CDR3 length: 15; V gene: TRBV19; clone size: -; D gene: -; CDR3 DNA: TGTGCCAGTAGTCCCCTTGAGGGGCTCTCCTACGAGCAGTACTTC; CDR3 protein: CASSPLEGLSYEQYF
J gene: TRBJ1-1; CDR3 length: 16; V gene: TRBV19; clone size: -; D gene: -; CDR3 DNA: TGTGCCAGTAGTATCGGTTTGCGGGGCTGGGACACTGAAGCTTTCTTT; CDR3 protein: CASSIGLRGWDTEAFF
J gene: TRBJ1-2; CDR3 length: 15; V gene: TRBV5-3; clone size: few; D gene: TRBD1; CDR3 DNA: TGTGCCAGCAGCACCAGGGGGGAAGGGTACTATGGCTACACCTTC; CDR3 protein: CASSTRGEGYYGYTF
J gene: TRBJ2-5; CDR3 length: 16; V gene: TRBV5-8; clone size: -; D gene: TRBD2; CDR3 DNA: TGTGCCAGCAGCGAGCGGACTAGCCGGGCGCAAGAGACCCAGTACTTC; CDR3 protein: CASSERTSRAQETQYF
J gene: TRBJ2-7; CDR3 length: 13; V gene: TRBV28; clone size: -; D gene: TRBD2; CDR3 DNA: TGTGCCAGCATGCGGGGGATCGACTACGAGCAGTACTTC; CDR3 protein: CASMRGIDYEQYF
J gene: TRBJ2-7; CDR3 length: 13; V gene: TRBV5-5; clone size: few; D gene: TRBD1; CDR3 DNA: TGTGCCAGCAGCCTGGACAGGGCCTACGAGCAGTACTTC; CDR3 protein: CASSLDRAYEQYF
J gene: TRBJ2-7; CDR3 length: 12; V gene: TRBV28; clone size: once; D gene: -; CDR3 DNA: TGTGCCAGCAGTTTTGCCCGGTACGAGCAGTACTTC; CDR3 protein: CASSFARYEQYF
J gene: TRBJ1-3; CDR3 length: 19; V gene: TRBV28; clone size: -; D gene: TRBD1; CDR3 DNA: TGTGCCAGCAGTTTATTTGGCACAGGGGGCGCGGGGCCTGGAAACACCATATATTTT; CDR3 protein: CASSLFGTGGAGPGNTIYF
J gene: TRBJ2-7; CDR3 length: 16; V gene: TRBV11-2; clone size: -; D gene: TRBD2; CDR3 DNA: TGTGCCAGCAGCTCTGCGGGAGGGCTCCTTGGGTACGAGCAGTACTTC; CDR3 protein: CASSSAGGLLGYEQYF
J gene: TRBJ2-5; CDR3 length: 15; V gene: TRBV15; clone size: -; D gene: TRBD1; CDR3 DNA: TGTGCCACCAGCGGGGGACAGTTACGCCAAGAGACCCAGTACTTC; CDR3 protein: CATSGGQLRQETQYF
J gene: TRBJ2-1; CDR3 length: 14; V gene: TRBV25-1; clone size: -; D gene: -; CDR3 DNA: TGTGCCGGATGGACAGTCAACTCCTACAATGAGCAGTTCTTC; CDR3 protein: CAGWTVNSYNEQFF
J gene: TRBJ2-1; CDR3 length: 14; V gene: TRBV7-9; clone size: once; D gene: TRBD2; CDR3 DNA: TGTGCCAGCAGCTTAGAGATGGGGCTAGCGGGACAGTTCTTC; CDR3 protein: CASSLEMGLAGQFF
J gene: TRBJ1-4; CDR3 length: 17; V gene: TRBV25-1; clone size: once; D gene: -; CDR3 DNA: TGTGCCAGCAGTGAACCTTCAAATGGAGCAACTAATGAAAAACTGTTTTTT; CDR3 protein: CASSEPSNGATNEKLFF
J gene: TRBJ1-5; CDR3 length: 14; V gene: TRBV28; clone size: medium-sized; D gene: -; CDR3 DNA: TGTGCCAGCAGTTTCGGGGATAGCAATCAGCCCCAGCATTTT; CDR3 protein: CASSFGDSNQPQHF
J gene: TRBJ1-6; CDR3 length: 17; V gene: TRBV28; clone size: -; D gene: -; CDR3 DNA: TGTGCCAGCAGCCGGCCCGACAGATCTCTACGTAATTCACCCCTCCACTTT; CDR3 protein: CASSRPDRSLRNSPLHF
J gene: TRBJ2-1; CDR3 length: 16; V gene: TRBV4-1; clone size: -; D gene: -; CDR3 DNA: TGCGCCAGCAGCCTGTCACGGGTTACCGGGGGCAATGAGCAGTTCTTC; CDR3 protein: CASSLSRVTGGNEQFF
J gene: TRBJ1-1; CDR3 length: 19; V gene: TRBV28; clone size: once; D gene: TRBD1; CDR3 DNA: TGTGCCAGCAGACAACTCCCGTCCCAGGGGGGACCCATGAACACTGAAGCTTTCTTT; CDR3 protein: CASRQLPSQGGPMNTEAFF
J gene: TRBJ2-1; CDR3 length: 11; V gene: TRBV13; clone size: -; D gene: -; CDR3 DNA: TGTGCCAGCAGCTTAGTAGGTGAGCAGTTCTTC; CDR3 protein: CASSLVGEQFF
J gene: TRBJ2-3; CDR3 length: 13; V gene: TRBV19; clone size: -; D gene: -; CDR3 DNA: TGTGCCAGTAATGAAAGGGGACTAGATACGCAGTATTTT; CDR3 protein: CASNERGLDTQYF
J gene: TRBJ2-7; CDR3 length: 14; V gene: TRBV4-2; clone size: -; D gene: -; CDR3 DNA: TGTGCCAGCAGCCAAGGCGAAGGGATCTACGAGCAGTACTTC; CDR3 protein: CASSQGEGIYEQYF